This T cell receptor (beta chain) was identified in a study of response to subunit inactivated influenza vaccine. The V end lost 5 bases, the J end lost 2 bases, and 10 bases lay between the germline ends. This CDR3 is built from 13 residues. The germline V gene has CDR1 SEHNR and CDR2 FQNEAQ (reference sequence). TCRdb redid the calling of the RT-PCR reads with MiXCR, one entry per CDR3 protein. Of about 310,000 distinct CDR3 sequences in the sample, approximately 23% were seen once. Specimen: PBMCs from blood, collected 21 months after vaccination. The chain joins TRBV7-9 to TRBJ2-7, with TRBD2 as a possible D gene (5 bases). The clonotype was recovered from a man aged 50 to 69 who received an inactivated influenza vaccine. The CDR3 DNA is TGTGCCAGCAGCATTGGACTTACCTACGAGCAGTACTTC. Translated, it gives CASSIGLTYEQYF.